This T cell receptor (beta chain) was captured in a study of T cells of healthy individuals. TCRdb used MiXCR to reprocess the 5' RACE reads, holding one entry per CDR3 protein. This sample has tens of thousands of distinct CDR3 sequences; roughly 15% occur once, and the top ten carry less than 6%. The sequence derives from a human donor in good health.

The CDR3 is CASSSLRGQQYF. CDR3 nucleotide sequence: TGCGCCAGCAGCTCCCTAAGAGGGCAGCAGTACTTC. The rearrangement uses TRBV5-1 and TRBJ2-7, with D perhaps matching TRBD2 (5 bases). V lost 3 bases and J lost 8, with 12 bases in between. The CDR3 extends over 12 amino acids. CDR1 is SGHRS and CDR2 is YFSETQ in the germline V gene.